A single sample is the source of the 8 T cell receptor beta chains below, sequenced in a study of T cells in Graves' hyperthyroidism and ophthalmopathy. RNA transcripts served as the template for amplifying TCR beta CDR3 regions. The HTBI set primed first-round TCR CDR3 RT-PCR. TCRdb recomputed calls from the multiplex PCR reads with MiXCR, one row per CDR3 protein. The sample shows nearly 110,000 distinct CDR3 sequences, about a sixth of them seen only once. The sequenced sample consisted of blood. These TCRs come from a woman in her forties or fifties with Graves' hyperthyroidism.

At least ten counts were recorded for this clonotype. The chain combines TRBV20-1 with TRBJ1-5; 7 bases match TRBD1. The junction had 6 bases not matched to a gene; V was cut back by 6 bases and J by 4 bases. The germline V gene encodes CDR1 DFQATT and CDR2 SNEGSKA (reference sequence). This CDR3 has 13 residues. CDR3 in DNA: TGCAGTGCAAGGACAGGAAAGAATCAGCCCCAGCATTTT. Protein sequence: CSARTGKNQPQHF.

This clonotype has just a few counts. V is TRBV25-1 and J is TRBJ1-2; tentative D call: TRBD1 (5 bases). The CDR3 runs to 14 residues. With 1 base removed from V and 5 bases from J, the gap between germline ends came to 11 bases. Germline V lookup: CDR1 MGHDK, CDR2 SYGVNS. The CDR3 spells CASSELGQTYGYTF. CDR3 DNA: TGTGCCAGCAGTGAATTAGGACAAACATATGGCTACACCTTC.

In its sample, this clonotype was seen many times. This rearrangement joins TRBV19 to TRBJ2-1; 10 nucleotides align to TRBD1. There are 14 residues in the CDR3. V lost 4 bases and J lost 6; bases outside the gene matches: 3. Germline V gene lookup returns CDR1 LNHDA and CDR2 SQIVND (reference sequence). CDR3 in amino acids: CASSTGTGANEQFF. CDR3 in DNA: TGTGCCAGTAGTACCGGGACAGGGGCCAATGAGCAGTTCTTC.

This clonotype was seen at least ten times. This sequence joins TRBV5-6 and TRBJ2-7; TRBD1 might be the D (6 bases). Between the trimmed V and J ends, which lost 1 base and 0 bases, there was a span of 14 bases. Germline values: CDR1 SGHDT, CDR2 YYEEEE. The CDR3 sequence is 16 residues long. DNA for the CDR3: TGTGCCAGCAGCTTGATTGGAACAGGGAGCTCCTACGAGCAGTACTTC. This codes for CASSLIGTGSSYEQYF.

This clonotype was recorded many times. V gene TRBV18 combines with J gene TRBJ2-4, with 15 nucleotides matching TRBD2. The V gene's germline CDR1 is KGHSH and CDR2 LQKENI. The CDR3 covers 15 residues. J gave up 6 bases and V 6 bases, and 3 bases lay outside the gene matches. CDR3 in DNA: TGTGCCAGCTCGGGACTAGCGGGAGGTGGAAACATTCAGTACTTC. This translates into CASSGLAGGGNIQYF.

This clonotype appeared many times. The V call is TRBV28, the J call TRBJ1-2, with a weak D call TRBD1 (6 bases). Trimming cost V 5 bases and J 4 bases, with 14 bases left between them. Germline V lookup: CDR1 MDHEN, CDR2 SYDVKM. There are 14 residues in the CDR3. DNA of the CDR3: TGTGCCAGCAGTGGGTCCGCAGGGGTCTATGGCTACACCTTC. This translates into CASSGSAGVYGYTF.

This clonotype was detected ten times or more. The V gene is TRBV27, the J gene TRBJ2-3, with TRBD1 as a possible D gene (5 bases). V lost 8 bases, J lost 0 bases, and 15 bases lay in between. CDR3 length equals 15 residues. CDR1 MNHEY and CDR2 SMNVEV come from the germline V gene (reference sequence). The CDR3 loop reads CASSGQIPSTDTQYF. The CDR3 nucleotides are TGTGCCAGCTCCGGACAAATACCTAGCACAGATACGCAGTATTTT.

This clonotype has at least ten counts. The chain is built from TRBV2 and TRBJ2-5; D is possibly TRBD1 (6 bases). The CDR3 totals 15 residues. CDR1 SNHLY and CDR2 FYNNEI come from the germline V gene. With 3 bases removed from V and 0 bases from J, the gap between germline ends came to 11 bases. DNA of the CDR3: TGTGCCAGCAGTGAGACAGGACGGTACCAAGAGACCCAGTACTTC. Translation gives CASSETGRYQETQYF.